This T cell receptor (beta chain) was sequenced for a study of T-cell memory formation after mild COVID-19. Overall study results and limits: Researchers could not confirm that second-wave clones peaking on day 37 targeted SARS-CoV-2.

This clonotype was counted a few times. Its antigen is undetermined. TCRdb reanalysed the 5' RACE reads using MiXCR and keeps one entry per CDR3 protein. The sample has approximately 170,000 distinct CDR3 sequences, 10% to 15% seen once. The V gene end was trimmed by 4 bases and the J gene end by 5 bases; junction bases not matched to a gene: 4. The CDR3 has 13 amino acids. This receptor was taken from a man aged 18-30 years who had mild COVID-19 (a few samples of this study predate the infection). Cell type and time point are not known. Sequencing was done on a sample of PBMCs or a T cell subset sorted from them (not recorded which). V is TRBV12-3 or TRBV12-4 and J is TRBJ1-2, with 7 bases identical to TRBD1. CDR3 nucleotides: TGTGCCAGCAGTTCCTCGGGACAGTATGGCTACACCTTC. Translated: CASSSSGQYGYTF.